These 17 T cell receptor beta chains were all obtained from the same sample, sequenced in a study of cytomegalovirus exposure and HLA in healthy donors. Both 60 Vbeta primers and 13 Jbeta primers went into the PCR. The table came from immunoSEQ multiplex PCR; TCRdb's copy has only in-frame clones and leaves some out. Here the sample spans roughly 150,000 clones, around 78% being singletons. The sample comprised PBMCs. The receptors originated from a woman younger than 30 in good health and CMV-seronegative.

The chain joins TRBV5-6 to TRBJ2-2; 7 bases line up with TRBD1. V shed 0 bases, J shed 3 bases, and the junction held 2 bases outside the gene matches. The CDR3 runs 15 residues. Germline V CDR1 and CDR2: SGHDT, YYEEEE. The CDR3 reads CASSLGTGYTGELFF. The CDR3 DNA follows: TGTGCCAGCAGCTTGGGGACAGGATACACCGGGGAGCTGTTTTTT. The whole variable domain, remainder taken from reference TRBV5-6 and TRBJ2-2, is DAGVTQSPTHLIKTRGQQVTLRCSPKSGHDTVSWYQQALGQGPQFIFQYYEEEERQRGNFPDRFSGHQFPNYSSELNVNALLLGDSALYLCASSLGTGYTGELFFGEGSRLTVL.

The CDR3 coding sequence is TGTGCCACCAGCAGAGATCAGACTTACGGGGAGCTGTTTTTT. This encodes CATSRDQTYGELFF. The chain links TRBV15 to TRBJ2-2, with D hard to call. V was trimmed by 0 bases and J by 7 bases, leaving 9 bases between them. The CDR3 is 14 residues long. Germline V gene data show CDR1 as LNHNV and CDR2 as YYDKDF (reference sequence).

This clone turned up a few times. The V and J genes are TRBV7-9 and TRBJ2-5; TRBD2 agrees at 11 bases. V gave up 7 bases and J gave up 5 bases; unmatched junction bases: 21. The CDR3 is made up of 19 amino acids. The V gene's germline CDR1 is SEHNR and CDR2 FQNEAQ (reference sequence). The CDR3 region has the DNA TGTGCCAGCATCCAGACTAGCGGGACAGGGATATCGTCATCGGAGACCCAGTACTTC. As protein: CASIQTSGTGISSSETQYF.

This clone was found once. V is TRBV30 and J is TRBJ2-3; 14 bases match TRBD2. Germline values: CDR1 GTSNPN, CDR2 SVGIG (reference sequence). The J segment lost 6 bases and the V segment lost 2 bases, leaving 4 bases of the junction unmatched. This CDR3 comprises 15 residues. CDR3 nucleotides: TGTGCCTGGAGTACAGGACTAGCGGGAGGTGATACGCAGTATTTT. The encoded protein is CAWSTGLAGGDTQYF. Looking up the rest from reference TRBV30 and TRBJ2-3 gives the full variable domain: SQTIHQWPATLVQPVGSPLSLECTVEGTSNPNLYWYRQAAGRGLQLLFYSVGIGQISSEVPQNLSASRPQDRQFILSSKKLLLSDSGFYLCAWSTGLAGGDTQYFGPGTRLTVL.

As DNA, the CDR3 is TGTGCCAGTAGACAGGGATTAGCCAAAAACATTCAGTACTTC. This codes for CASRQGLAKNIQYF. J is TRBJ2-4 and V is TRBV19; a possible D gene is TRBD1 (6 bases). There are 14 residues in the CDR3. Germline lookup yields CDR1 LNHDA and CDR2 SQIVND (reference sequence). Trimming took 6 bases from V and 0 from J, leaving 9 bases between them.

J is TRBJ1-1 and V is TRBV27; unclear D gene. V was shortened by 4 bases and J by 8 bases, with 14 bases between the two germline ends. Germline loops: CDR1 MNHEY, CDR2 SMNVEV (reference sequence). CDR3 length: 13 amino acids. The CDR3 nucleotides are TGTGCCAGCAGTTCTAATTACTGGGAGGAAGCTTTCTTT. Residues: CASSSNYWEEAFF.

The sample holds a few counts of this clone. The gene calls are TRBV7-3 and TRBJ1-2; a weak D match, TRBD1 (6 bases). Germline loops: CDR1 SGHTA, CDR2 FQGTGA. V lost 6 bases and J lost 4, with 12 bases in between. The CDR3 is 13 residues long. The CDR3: CASRGGAAYGYTF. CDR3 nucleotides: TGTGCCAGCAGGGGGGGGGCAGCCTATGGCTACACCTTC.

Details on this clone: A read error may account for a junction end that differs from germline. This CDR3 is CASTLRGQSSGANVLTF. The CDR3 nucleotides are TGTGCCAGCACCTTGAGGGGGCAGAGCTCTGGGGCCAACGTCCTGACTTTC. This chain connects TRBV5-5 to TRBJ2-6, with 7 bases lining up with TRBD1. Germline values: CDR1 SGHKS, CDR2 YYEKEE (reference sequence). CDR3 length: 17 amino acids.

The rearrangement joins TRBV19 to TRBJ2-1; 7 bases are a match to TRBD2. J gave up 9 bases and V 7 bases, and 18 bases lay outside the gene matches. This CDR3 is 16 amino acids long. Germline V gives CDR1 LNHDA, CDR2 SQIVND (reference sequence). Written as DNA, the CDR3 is TGTGCCAGTATCCCGACGGGGCGGGGGATCCTCGGTGAGCAGTTCTTC. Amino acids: CASIPTGRGILGEQFF.

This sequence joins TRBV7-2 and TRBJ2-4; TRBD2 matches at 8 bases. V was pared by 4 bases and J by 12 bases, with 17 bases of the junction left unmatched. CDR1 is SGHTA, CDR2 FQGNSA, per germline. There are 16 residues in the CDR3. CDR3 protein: CASSSGGTRGGDSQYF. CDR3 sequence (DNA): TGTGCCAGCAGCTCGGGGGGGACTAGAGGGGGAGACAGTCAGTACTTC.

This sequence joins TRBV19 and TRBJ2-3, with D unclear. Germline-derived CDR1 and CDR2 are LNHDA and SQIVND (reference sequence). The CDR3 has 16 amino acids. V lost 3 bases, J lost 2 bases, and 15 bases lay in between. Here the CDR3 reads CASSMGSKFYTDTQYF. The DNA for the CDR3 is TGTGCCAGTAGTATGGGTAGCAAGTTCTACACAGATACGCAGTATTTT.

Here the CDR3 DNA reads TGTGCCAGCAGCCGAGCGGGCGGAGGGGAGACCCAGTACTTC. It codes for CASSRAGGGETQYF. The rearrangement uses TRBV9 and TRBJ2-5; TRBD2 is a possible D gene (6 bases). V lost 4 bases and J lost 5, with 15 bases in between. Germline V gives CDR1 SGDLS, CDR2 YYNGEE. The CDR3 is 14 amino acids.

The DNA for the CDR3 is TGTGCCAGCAGCCGTAGCGGGGGGCCCTACGAGCAGTACTTC. Translated, it gives CASSRSGGPYEQYF. The chain uses TRBV7-6 and TRBJ2-7, with TRBD2 identical over 10 bases. Trimming took 5 bases from V and 2 from J; bases not matched to a gene: 3. In germline, CDR1 is SGHVS, CDR2 FNYEAQ. This CDR3 is built from 14 residues.

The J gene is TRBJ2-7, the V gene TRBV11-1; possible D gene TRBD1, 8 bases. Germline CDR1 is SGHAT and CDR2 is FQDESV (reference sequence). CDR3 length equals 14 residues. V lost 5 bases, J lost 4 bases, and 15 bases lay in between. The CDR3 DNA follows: TGTGCCAGCAGCCCACAGGGGGGGCCGTACGAGCAGTACTTC. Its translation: CASSPQGGPYEQYF.

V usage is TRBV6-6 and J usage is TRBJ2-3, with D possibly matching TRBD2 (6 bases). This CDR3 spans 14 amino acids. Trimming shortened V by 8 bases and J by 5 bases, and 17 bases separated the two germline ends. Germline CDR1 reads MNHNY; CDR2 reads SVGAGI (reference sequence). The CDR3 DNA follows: TGTGCCAGCGCAAAAGGGAGGTCGGTAGATACGCAGTATTTT. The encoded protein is CASAKGRSVDTQYF.

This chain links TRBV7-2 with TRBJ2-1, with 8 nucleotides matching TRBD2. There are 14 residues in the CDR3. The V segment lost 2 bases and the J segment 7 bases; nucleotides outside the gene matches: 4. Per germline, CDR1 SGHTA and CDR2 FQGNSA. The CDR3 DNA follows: TGTGCCAGCAGCTTATCGGGAGGGCCGAATGAGCAGTTCTTC. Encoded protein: CASSLSGGPNEQFF. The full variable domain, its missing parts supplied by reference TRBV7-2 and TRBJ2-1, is GAGVSQSPSNKVTEKGKDVELRCDPISGHTALYWYRQSLGQGLEFLIYFQGNSAPDKSGLPSDRFSAERTGGSVSTLTIQRTQQEDSAVYLCASSLSGGPNEQFFGPGTRLTVL.

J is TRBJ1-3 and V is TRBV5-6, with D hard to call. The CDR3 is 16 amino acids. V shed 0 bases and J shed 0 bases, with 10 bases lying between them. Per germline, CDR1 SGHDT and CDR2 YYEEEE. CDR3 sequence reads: CASSLGEAYSGNTIYF. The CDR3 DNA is TGTGCCAGCAGCTTGGGTGAGGCATACTCTGGAAACACCATATATTTT.